The subject of this entry is one T cell receptor (beta chain). Germline V gene lookup returns CDR1 SGHTA and CDR2 FQGNSA. The ends lost 3 bases at V and 6 bases at J; junction bases unmatched: 2. This CDR3 region has 12 residues. This sample was taken from a study of blood T cell repertoires in COVID-19. For the study at large: Donors in the United States, Italy and Spain gave samples during acute or convalescent COVID-19.

In the original workflow: By means of reference gene primer amplification, nucleated cell counts were estimated. Clones were sequenced by immunoSEQ multiplex PCR, and TCRdb holds only the in-frame ones, with some missing. The DNA was the basis for D and trimming; V, J and clone size are from that table. Of around 500,000 clones listed, 80% to 90% are singletons. The source of this sequence is a woman aged 60 to 75 who had recovered from COVID-19. This sequence joins TRBV7-2 and TRBJ2-7; 7 positions agree with TRBD2. Input material: PBMCs or T cells enriched from blood (not recorded which). CDR3 loop: CASSFGGVEQYV. CDR3 in DNA: TGTGCCAGCAGCTTTGGGGGGGTCGAGCAGTACGTC.